Here is one T cell receptor beta chain with its context. These data originate in a study of blood T cell repertoires in COVID-19. In the study overall: Some COVID-19 samples were acute and others convalescent; all came from the United States, Italy and Spain. T cells, B-cell-depleted T cells, or PBMCs provided the cDNA or gDNA that served as material.

As handled by the study authors: Reference gene primer amplification in the assay estimated nucleated cell counts. The protocol was immunoSEQ multiplex PCR, while the TCRdb copy is restricted to in-frame clones and leaves out a portion. The DNA was the basis for D and trimming; V, J and clone size are from that table. The data hold fewer than 80,000 clones, with 80% to 90% observed a single time. The sample was peripheral blood. The sequence was collected from a woman aged 45-65 years with active COVID-19.

The CDR3 DNA is TGCAGCGTTGTGGTCTTACCAGGGGGCTTCACTGAAGCTTTCTTT. This codes for CSVVVLPGGFTEAFF. The rearrangement joins TRBV29-1 to TRBJ1-1; TRBD1 aligns across 8 bases. The CDR3 is made up of 15 amino acids. Losses at the gene ends were 4 bases for V and 4 bases for J; bases not matched to a gene: 11. The germline V gene encodes CDR1 SQVTM and CDR2 ANQGSEA.